The entry that follows covers one T cell receptor (beta chain) sequence. This sample was included in a study of blood T cell repertoires in COVID-19. Overall study context: Sample material is recorded as cDNA or gDNA derived from T cells, B-cell-depleted T cells, or PBMCs.

Profiled with immunoSEQ multiplex PCR; TCRdb holds only in-frame clones, not every one. The profile shows just under 350,000 clones, around 86% of them singletons. Trimming removed 5 bases at V and 4 bases at J, with 17 bases between. Germline-derived CDR1 and CDR2 are SGHVS and FQNEAQ. CDR3 size: 15 residues. This TCR came from a woman aged 45 to 65 with COVID-19, enrolled during active disease. The V and J genes are TRBV7-8 and TRBJ2-5; maybe TRBD2 (5 bases). The sample consisted of peripheral blood. The CDR3 region is CASSPIGLVGETQYF. DNA of the CDR3: TGTGCCAGCAGCCCTATAGGACTGGTAGGAGAGACCCAGTACTTC.